Below are 29 T cell receptor beta chains sequenced from a single sample in a study of blood T cell repertoires in COVID-19. TCRdb's table, derived via immunoSEQ multiplex PCR, lists solely in-frame clones and lacks some. This sample has fewer than 200,000 clones, with roughly 80% found just once. Sequencing was carried out using peripheral blood. Source of these receptors: a human donor in a cohort sampled during active COVID-19.

This CDR3 reads CASSHRGGHEGYGYTF. The DNA for the CDR3 is TGCGCCAGCAGTCATCGGGGGGGTCATGAAGGCTATGGCTACACCTTC. The chain combines TRBV5-1 with TRBJ1-2; D is perhaps TRBD1 (5 bases). Trimming stripped 5 bases from V and 4 bases from J, with 21 bases between. This CDR3 spans 16 amino acids. Looked up from germline, CDR1 is SGHRS and CDR2 is YFSETQ. The full variable domain, completed using reference TRBV5-1 and TRBJ1-2, is KAGVTQTPRYLIKTRGQQVTLSCSPISGHRSVSWYQQTPGQGLQFLFEYFSETQRNKGNFPGRFSGRQFSNSRSEMNVSTLELGDSALYLCASSHRGGHEGYGYTFGSGTRLTVV.

The chain links TRBV4-1 to TRBJ1-2, with 7 bases fitting TRBD1. The germline CDR1 and CDR2 sequences are MGHRA and YSYEKL. V lost 5 bases and J lost 3; bases outside the gene matches: 9. The CDR3 loop spans 15 amino acids. The CDR3 loop is CASSIENRGHYGYTF. For the CDR3, the DNA is TGCGCCAGCAGCATTGAGAACAGGGGCCACTATGGCTACACCTTC.

The J gene is TRBJ1-3, the V gene TRBV19; D perhaps matches TRBD1 (6 bases). CDR1 is LNHDA and CDR2 is SQIVND in the germline V gene (reference sequence). The CDR3 spans 15 residues. Trimming removed 6 bases at V and 0 bases at J, with 12 bases between. This chain's CDR3 is CASRLTGPSGNTIYF. The CDR3 nucleotides are TGTGCCAGTAGGCTGACAGGCCCCTCTGGAAACACCATATATTTT.

The V and J genes are TRBV5-8 and TRBJ1-6; D unresolved. Germline loops: CDR1 SGHTS, CDR2 YDEGEE. V lost 4 bases and J lost 7, with 18 bases in between. CDR3 length: 16 residues. CDR3 residues: CASSPTGPGYNSPLHF. The CDR3 bases are TGTGCCAGCAGCCCTACTGGACCGGGATACAATTCACCCCTCCACTTT.

V usage is TRBV6-6 and J usage is TRBJ1-5, with a weak D call TRBD1 (6 bases). With 7 bases removed from V and 2 bases from J, the gap between germline ends came to 15 bases. This CDR3 contains 15 residues. Germline-derived CDR1 and CDR2 are MNHNY and SVGAGI (reference sequence). CDR3 DNA sequence: TGTGCCAGCACCCCGGACAGCGAGGGCAATCAGCCCCAGCATTTT. Residues: CASTPDSEGNQPQHF.

The chain joins TRBV27 to TRBJ1-2; D is ambiguous. The CDR3 contains 13 residues. V dropped 7 bases and J dropped 4 bases, with 13 bases sitting between them. The germline V gene has CDR1 MNHEY and CDR2 SMNVEV (reference sequence). The chain's CDR3 is CASTDSPGYGYTF. As DNA, the CDR3 is TGTGCCAGCACCGACTCTCCGGGCTATGGCTACACCTTC.

The V and J genes are TRBV19 and TRBJ2-5; weak D call: TRBD1 (7 bases). This CDR3 region has 14 residues. Per the germline V gene, CDR1 is LNHDA and CDR2 is SQIVND (reference sequence). Between the trimmed V and J ends, which lost 7 bases and 1 base, there was a span of 13 bases. The chain's CDR3 is CASKRGDSQETQYF. The DNA for the CDR3 is TGTGCCAGTAAGAGGGGGGACAGCCAAGAGACCCAGTACTTC. The whole variable domain, filled in from reference TRBV19 and TRBJ2-5, reads DGGITQSPKYLFRKEGQNVTLSCEQNLNHDAMYWYRQDPGQGLRLIYYSQIVNDFQKGDIAEGYSVSREKKESFPLTVTSAQKNPTAFYLCASKRGDSQETQYFGPGTRLLVL.

The rearrangement joins TRBV7-2 to TRBJ2-7; D gene unclear. CDR3 length: 14 amino acids. The germline V and J ends were trimmed by 1 base and 2 bases, with 9 bases remaining between them. CDR1 is SGHTA and CDR2 is FQGNSA in the germline V gene. The chain's CDR3 is CASSLGALTYEQYF. In DNA, the CDR3 is TGTGCCAGCAGCTTAGGGGCTCTTACCTACGAGCAGTACTTC.

The chain's CDR3 is CASSQTSGGAYEQYF. The CDR3 nucleotides are TGTGCCAGCAGCCAGACTAGCGGGGGGGCATACGAGCAGTACTTC. The chain has TRBV4-2 and TRBJ2-7; 14 bases fit TRBD2. The CDR3 is 15 amino acids. V lost 3 bases to trimming and J lost 4 bases; unmatched junction nucleotides: 2. Germline V gives CDR1 LGHNA, CDR2 YNFKEQ.

The V gene is TRBV5-1, the J gene TRBJ2-5; TRBD1 agrees at 10 bases. The CDR3 is made up of 15 amino acids. The germline V gene has CDR1 SGHRS and CDR2 YFSETQ. V trimming: 4 bases; J trimming: 5 bases; junction bases outside the gene matches: 8. The CDR3 sequence: CASSPRDRGVETQYF. CDR3 sequence (DNA): TGCGCCAGCAGCCCAAGGGACAGGGGTGTCGAGACCCAGTACTTC.

This clone was found once. In nucleotides, the CDR3 is TGTGCCAGCAGCTTGGGGACAAACCCCAATCAGCCCCAGCATTTT. Amino acid sequence: CASSLGTNPNQPQHF. The chain couples TRBV5-8 to TRBJ1-5; TRBD1 is a possible D gene (5 bases). The CDR3 has 15 amino acids. The ends were cut back, 0 bases at V and 3 bases at J, with 10 bases in the middle. From germline, CDR1 is SGHTS and CDR2 YDEGEE.

The V call is TRBV18, the J call TRBJ2-1, with D hard to call. Trimming took 6 bases from V and 8 from J, leaving 14 bases between them. Germline values: CDR1 KGHSH, CDR2 LQKENI. The CDR3 totals 13 residues. CDR3 nucleotide sequence: TGTGCCAGCTCCCCCCCTGGGCTGGATGAGCAGTTCTTC. Residues: CASSPPGLDEQFF.

The chain joins TRBV2 to TRBJ1-3; D is ambiguous. The CDR3 contains 17 residues. CDR1 and CDR2 (germline): SNHLY, FYNNEI. The V end lost 3 bases, the J end lost 0 bases, and 15 bases lay between the germline ends. In DNA form, the CDR3 reads TGTGCCAGCAGTGAGGACTTGGGCGAACACTCTGGAAACACCATATATTTT. It codes for CASSEDLGEHSGNTIYF. The full variable domain, its missing parts supplied by reference TRBV2 and TRBJ1-3, is EPEVTQTPSHQVTQMGQEVILRCVPISNHLYFYWYRQILGQKVEFLVSFYNNEISEKSEIFDDQFSVERPDGSNFTLKIRSTKLEDSAMYFCASSEDLGEHSGNTIYFGEGSWLTVV.

The V gene is TRBV5-1, the J gene TRBJ1-1; 7 bases align to TRBD1. The J segment lost 6 bases and the V segment lost 0 bases, leaving 2 bases of the junction unmatched. Germline assignment: CDR1 SGHRS and CDR2 YFSETQ. CDR3 length: 13 residues. CDR3 protein: CASSLDRGPEAFF. The CDR3 coding sequence is TGCGCCAGCAGCTTGGACAGGGGCCCTGAAGCTTTCTTT. The whole variable domain, filled in from reference TRBV5-1 and TRBJ1-1, reads KAGVTQTPRYLIKTRGQQVTLSCSPISGHRSVSWYQQTPGQGLQFLFEYFSETQRNKGNFPGRFSGRQFSNSRSEMNVSTLELGDSALYLCASSLDRGPEAFFGQGTRLTVV.

The chain combines TRBV28 with TRBJ1-5; D might be TRBD1 (6 bases). CDR1 and CDR2 from the germline V gene are MDHEN and SYDVKM. Trimming shortened V by 3 bases and J by 3 bases, and 9 bases separated the two germline ends. This CDR3 comprises 14 residues. The CDR3 bases are TGTGCCAGCAGTTTCGGACAGCTCAATCAGCCCCAGCATTTT. It specifies CASSFGQLNQPQHF.

This clone was detected a few times. V usage is TRBV11-3 and J usage is TRBJ2-2; TRBD2 aligns across 13 bases. CDR3 length equals 17 residues. The V segment lost 2 bases and the J segment 1 base; nucleotides outside the gene matches: 1. Germline values: CDR1 SGHNT, CDR2 YENEEA. CDR3 DNA: TGTGCCAGCAGCTTAAGGACTAGCGGGGGGAACACCGGGGAGCTGTTTTTT. Translation: CASSLRTSGGNTGELFF.

The chain carries TRBV6-5 and TRBJ2-3, with 9 positions matching TRBD2. Germline-derived CDR1 and CDR2 are MNHEY and SVGAGI. Germline trimming cut 6 bases from V and 2 bases from J; bases unmatched to any gene: 6. This CDR3 contains 15 residues. For the CDR3, the DNA is TGTGCCAGCAGGCTAGCGGGGTCGGTCACAGATACGCAGTATTTT. This gives the protein CASRLAGSVTDTQYF.

The chain has TRBV6-6 and TRBJ1-5, with TRBD1 matching 8 bases. Germline lookup yields CDR1 MNHNY and CDR2 SVGAGI (reference sequence). The CDR3 has 15 amino acids. J gave up 3 bases and V 5 bases, and 6 bases lay outside the gene matches. The CDR3 spells CASSPGGDSNQPQHF. The CDR3 bases are TGTGCCAGCAGTCCAGGGGGCGATTCCAATCAGCCCCAGCATTTT.

The chain recombines TRBV2 with TRBJ2-7, with 11 nucleotides matching TRBD1. The V gene's germline CDR1 is SNHLY and CDR2 FYNNEI. V was clipped by 11 bases and J by 5 bases; unmatched bases: 11. The CDR3 length is 14 residues. CDR3 amino acids: CACAFRDRGNEQYF. CDR3 nucleotide sequence: TGTGCCTGCGCTTTCCGGGACAGGGGGAACGAGCAGTACTTC.

This chain joins TRBV10-2 and TRBJ1-3, with 9 bases aligning to TRBD1. The CDR3 covers 19 residues. Germline assignment: CDR1 WSHSY and CDR2 SAAADI. With 3 bases clipped from V and 5 bases from J, the junction kept 17 bases outside the gene matches. DNA for the CDR3: TGCGCCAGCAGTGAAAGTTATAGGGTACAGGGGGCGCAAAGAAACACCATATATTTT. Encoded protein: CASSESYRVQGAQRNTIYF.

The DNA of the CDR3 is TGCAGTGCTAGTCAGGGGCCCCAAGAGACCCAGTACTTC. Its protein is CSASQGPQETQYF. V and J are TRBV20-1 and TRBJ2-5; D possibly corresponds to TRBD1 (6 bases). Germline V gene data show CDR1 as DFQATT and CDR2 as SNEGSKA (reference sequence). Trimming removed 3 bases from V and 1 base from J, with 9 bases in between. This CDR3 is built from 13 residues.

This clone was seen only a few times. At one end, the junction sequence differs from germline, possibly due to a read error. This chain's CDR3 is CASSPQGQSHHF. In DNA form, the CDR3 reads TGTGCCAGCAGCCCGCAAGGACAGAGCCATCATTTC. The chain employs TRBV5-5 and TRBJ1-2; maybe TRBD1 (6 bases). The CDR3 has 12 amino acids. Germline V CDR1 and CDR2: SGHKS, YYEKEE (reference sequence).

The chain has TRBV5-4 and TRBJ2-1, with no clear D. The V and J ends lost 0 bases and 0 bases respectively, with 7 bases between them. The V gene's germline CDR1 is SGHNT and CDR2 YYREEE (reference sequence). The CDR3 is 15 amino acids. The CDR3 loop is CASSLGVSSYNEQFF. As DNA, the CDR3 is TGTGCCAGCAGCTTGGGCGTTAGCTCCTACAATGAGCAGTTCTTC.

The V call is TRBV6-5, the J call TRBJ1-5; possible D gene TRBD1, 6 bases. Germline-derived CDR1 and CDR2 are MNHEY and SVGAGI. V lost 5 bases to trimming and J lost 0 bases, with 11 bases between them. The CDR3 length is 15 residues. The CDR3, as DNA: TGTGCCAGCAGTCCTGGACAGTATAGCAATCAGCCCCAGCATTTT. It codes for CASSPGQYSNQPQHF.

The V call is TRBV6-5, the J call TRBJ1-1; 8 bases map to TRBD1. With 6 bases clipped from V and 5 bases from J, the junction kept 8 bases outside the gene matches. Germline V gene sequence: CDR1 MNHEY, CDR2 SVGAGI. The CDR3 is 14 amino acids. The CDR3 loop is CASSYRGFRTEAFF. As DNA, the CDR3 is TGTGCCAGCAGCTACAGGGGGTTCAGGACTGAAGCTTTCTTT.

This chain uses TRBV11-3 with TRBJ1-1; D might be TRBD1 (5 bases). Trimming left V 1 base short and J 5 bases short, with 8 bases between. Germline V gene data show CDR1 as SGHNT and CDR2 as YENEEA. The CDR3 loop spans 13 amino acids. CDR3 residues: CASSLAAGTEAFF. In nucleotides, the CDR3 is TGTGCCAGCAGCTTAGCGGCAGGGACTGAAGCTTTCTTT.

This clone was seen just once. The chain links TRBV2 to TRBJ2-2, with 7 bases matching TRBD2. Germline assignment: CDR1 SNHLY and CDR2 FYNNEI. The CDR3 contains 15 residues. J lost 6 bases, V lost 3 bases, and 7 bases had no gene match. The CDR3 sequence is CASSERPGRAGELFF. The CDR3 DNA reads as TGTGCCAGCAGTGAGCGACCGGGGAGGGCCGGGGAGCTGTTTTTT.

The genes are TRBV30 and TRBJ2-7; TRBD1 aligns across 11 bases. Germline V gives CDR1 GTSNPN, CDR2 SVGIG (reference sequence). Trimming at V came to 6 bases and at J to 3 bases, leaving 1 base not matched to a gene. The CDR3 extends over 12 amino acids. As DNA, the CDR3 is TGTGCCTGCGGGACAGGGGGCTACGAGCAGTACTTC. Translation gives CACGTGGYEQYF. Filled out from reference TRBV30 and TRBJ2-7, the complete variable domain reads SQTIHQWPATLVQPVGSPLSLECTVEGTSNPNLYWYRQAAGRGLQLLFYSVGIGQISSEVPQNLSASRPQDRQFILSSKKLLLSDSGFYLCACGTGGYEQYFGPGTRLTVT.

The J gene is TRBJ1-2, the V gene TRBV27; D gene ambiguous. This CDR3 comprises 14 residues. Germline V lookup: CDR1 MNHEY, CDR2 SMNVEV (reference sequence). Trimming shortened V by 0 bases and J by 8 bases, and 13 bases separated the two germline ends. The CDR3 loop is CASSLSPGAIGYTF. The CDR3, as DNA: TGTGCCAGCAGTTTATCGCCCGGTGCGATCGGCTACACCTTC.